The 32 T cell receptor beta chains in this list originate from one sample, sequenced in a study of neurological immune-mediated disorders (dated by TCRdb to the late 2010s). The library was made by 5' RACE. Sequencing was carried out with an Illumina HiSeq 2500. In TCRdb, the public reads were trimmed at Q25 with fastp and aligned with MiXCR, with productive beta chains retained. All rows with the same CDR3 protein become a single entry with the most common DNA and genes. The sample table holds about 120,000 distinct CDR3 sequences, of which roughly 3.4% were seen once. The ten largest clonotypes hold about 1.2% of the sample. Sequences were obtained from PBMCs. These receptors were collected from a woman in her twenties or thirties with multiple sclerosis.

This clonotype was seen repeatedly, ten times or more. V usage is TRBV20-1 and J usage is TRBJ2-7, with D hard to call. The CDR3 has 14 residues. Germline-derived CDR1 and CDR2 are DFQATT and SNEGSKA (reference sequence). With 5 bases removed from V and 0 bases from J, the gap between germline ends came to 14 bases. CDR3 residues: CSAGNFQDSYEQYF. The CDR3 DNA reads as TGCAGTGCTGGAAATTTCCAGGACTCCTACGAGCAGTACTTC.

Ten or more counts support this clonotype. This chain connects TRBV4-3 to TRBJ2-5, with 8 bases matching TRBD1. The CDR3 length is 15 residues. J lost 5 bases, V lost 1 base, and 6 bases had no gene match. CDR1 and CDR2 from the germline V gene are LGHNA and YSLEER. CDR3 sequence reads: CASSQAGGGGETQYF. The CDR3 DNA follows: TGCGCCAGCAGCCAAGCAGGGGGCGGAGGGGAGACCCAGTACTTC.

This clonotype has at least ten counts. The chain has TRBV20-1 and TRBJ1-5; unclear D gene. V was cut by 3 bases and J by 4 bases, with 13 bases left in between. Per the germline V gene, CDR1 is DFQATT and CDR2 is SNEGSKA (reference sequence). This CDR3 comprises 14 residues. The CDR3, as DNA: TGCAGTGCTAGGAGGTTAGGAAATAATCAGCCCCAGCATTTT. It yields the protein CSARRLGNNQPQHF.

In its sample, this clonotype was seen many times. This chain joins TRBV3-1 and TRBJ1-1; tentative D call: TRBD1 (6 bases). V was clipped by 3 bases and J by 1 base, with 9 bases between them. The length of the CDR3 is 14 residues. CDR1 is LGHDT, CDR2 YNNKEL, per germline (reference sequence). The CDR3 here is CASSQYRENTEAFF. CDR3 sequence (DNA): TGTGCCAGCAGCCAGTACAGGGAGAACACTGAAGCTTTCTTT.

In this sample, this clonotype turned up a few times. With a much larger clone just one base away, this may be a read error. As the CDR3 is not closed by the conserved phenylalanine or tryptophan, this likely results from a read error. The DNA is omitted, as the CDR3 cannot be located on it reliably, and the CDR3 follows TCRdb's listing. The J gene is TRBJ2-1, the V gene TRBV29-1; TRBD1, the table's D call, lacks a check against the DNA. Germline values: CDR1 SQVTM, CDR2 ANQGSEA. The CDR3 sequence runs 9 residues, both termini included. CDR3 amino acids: CSVGSPMKI.

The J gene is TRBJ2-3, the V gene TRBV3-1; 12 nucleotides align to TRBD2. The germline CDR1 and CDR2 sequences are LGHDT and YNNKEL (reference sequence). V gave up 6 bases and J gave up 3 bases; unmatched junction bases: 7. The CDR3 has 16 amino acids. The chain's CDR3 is CASRTTSGGITDTQYF. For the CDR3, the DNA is TGTGCCAGCAGAACAACTAGCGGGGGGATTACAGATACGCAGTATTTT.

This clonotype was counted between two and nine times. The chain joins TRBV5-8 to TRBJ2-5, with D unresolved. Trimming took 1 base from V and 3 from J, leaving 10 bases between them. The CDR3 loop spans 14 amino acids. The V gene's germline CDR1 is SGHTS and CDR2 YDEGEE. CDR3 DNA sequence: TGTGCCAGCAGCTTGCAAGGTGTGAAAGAGACCCAGTACTTC. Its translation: CASSLQGVKETQYF.

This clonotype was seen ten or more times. CDR3 in amino acids: CASSALSHEQYF. The CDR3 region has the DNA TGTGCCAGCAGCGCCCTGTCCCACGAGCAGTACTTC. V usage is TRBV7-9 and J usage is TRBJ2-7; D remains unclear. V lost 5 bases to trimming and J lost 5 bases, with 10 bases between them. CDR1 is SEHNR and CDR2 is FQNEAQ in the germline V gene (reference sequence). The CDR3 has 12 residues. The full variable domain, with the rest looked up from reference TRBV7-9 and TRBJ2-7, is DTGVSQNPRHKITKRGQNVTFRCDPISEHNRLYWYRQTLGQGPEFLTYFQNEAQLEKSRLLSDRFSAERPKGSFSTLEIQRTEQGDSAMYLCASSALSHEQYFGPGTRLTVT.

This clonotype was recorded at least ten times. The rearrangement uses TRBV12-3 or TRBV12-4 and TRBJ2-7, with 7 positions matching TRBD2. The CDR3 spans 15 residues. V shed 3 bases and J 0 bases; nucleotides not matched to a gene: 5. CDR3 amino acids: CASSFPAGNSYEQYF. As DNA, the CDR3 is TGTGCCAGCAGTTTCCCAGCGGGAAACTCCTACGAGCAGTACTTC.

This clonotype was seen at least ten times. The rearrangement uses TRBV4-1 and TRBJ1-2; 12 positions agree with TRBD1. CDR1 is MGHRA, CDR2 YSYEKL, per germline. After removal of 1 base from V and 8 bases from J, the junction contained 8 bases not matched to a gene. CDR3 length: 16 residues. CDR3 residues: CASSQGWDRGLSGYTF. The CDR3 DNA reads TGCGCCAGCAGCCAAGGGTGGGACAGGGGGCTAAGCGGCTACACCTTC.

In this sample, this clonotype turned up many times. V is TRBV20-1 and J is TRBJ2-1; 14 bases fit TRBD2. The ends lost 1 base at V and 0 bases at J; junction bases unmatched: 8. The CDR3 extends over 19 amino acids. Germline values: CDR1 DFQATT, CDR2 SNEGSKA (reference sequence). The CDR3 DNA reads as TGCAGTGCTAGAGGGTGGGGACTAGCGGGAGAAAGCTCCTACAATGAGCAGTTCTTC. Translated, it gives CSARGWGLAGESSYNEQFF.

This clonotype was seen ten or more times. The CDR3 sequence is CASSLYRDRPHNEQFF. The CDR3, as DNA: TGTGCCAGCAGTTTATACCGGGACAGGCCGCACAATGAGCAGTTCTTC. The V gene is TRBV28, the J gene TRBJ2-1, with TRBD1 matching 8 bases. V trimming: 1 base; J trimming: 5 bases; junction bases outside the gene matches: 7. Germline V lookup: CDR1 MDHEN, CDR2 SYDVKM. The CDR3 loop spans 16 amino acids.

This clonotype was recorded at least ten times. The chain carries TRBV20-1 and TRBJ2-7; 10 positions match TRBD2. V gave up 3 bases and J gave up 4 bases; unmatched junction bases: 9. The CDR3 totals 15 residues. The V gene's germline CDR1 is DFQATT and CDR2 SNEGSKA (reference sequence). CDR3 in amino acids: CSASTVALAGYEQYF. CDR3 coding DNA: TGCAGTGCTAGCACAGTCGCACTAGCGGGGTACGAGCAGTACTTC.

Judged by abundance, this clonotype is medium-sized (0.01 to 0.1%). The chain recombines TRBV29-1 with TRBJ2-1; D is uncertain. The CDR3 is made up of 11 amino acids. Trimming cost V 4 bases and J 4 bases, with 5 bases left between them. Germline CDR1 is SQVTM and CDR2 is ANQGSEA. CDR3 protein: CSVVLYNEQFF. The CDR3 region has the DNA TGCAGCGTTGTCCTTTACAATGAGCAGTTCTTC.

CDR3 residues: CASSFGLKSMDTQYF. Written as DNA, the CDR3 is TGTGCCAGCAGTTTCGGACTAAAGAGCATGGATACGCAGTATTTT. The rearrangement links TRBV27 to TRBJ2-3; the D gene is possibly TRBD2 (6 bases). V lost 3 bases and J 6 bases, leaving 16 bases between the germline ends. This CDR3 spans 15 amino acids. Germline CDR1 reads MNHEY; CDR2 reads SMNVEV (reference sequence).

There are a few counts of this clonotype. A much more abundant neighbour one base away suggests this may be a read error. The DNA for the CDR3 is TGTGCCAGCAGCGCCCACTTGGGCAGAAAGAACACTGAAGCTTTCTTT. Its translation: CASSAHLGRKNTEAFF. This chain joins TRBV5-8 and TRBJ1-1, with D uncertain. V shed 4 bases and J shed 1 base, with 17 bases lying between them. The germline gives CDR1 SGHTS, CDR2 YDEGEE. The CDR3 length is 16 residues.

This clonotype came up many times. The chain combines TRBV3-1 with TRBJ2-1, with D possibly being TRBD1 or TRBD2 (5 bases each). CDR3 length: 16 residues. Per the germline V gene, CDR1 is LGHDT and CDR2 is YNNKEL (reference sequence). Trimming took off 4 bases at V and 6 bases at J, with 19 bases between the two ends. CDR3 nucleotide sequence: TGTGCCAGCAGCCGGCAGGGAGTATCAGCCCCCAATGAGCAGTTCTTC. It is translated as CASSRQGVSAPNEQFF.

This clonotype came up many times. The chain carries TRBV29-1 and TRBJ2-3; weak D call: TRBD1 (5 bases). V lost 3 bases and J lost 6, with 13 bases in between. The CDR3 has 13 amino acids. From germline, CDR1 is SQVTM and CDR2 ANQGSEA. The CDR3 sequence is CSVDLDTGDTQYF. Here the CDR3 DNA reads TGCAGCGTTGACCTGGACACCGGGGATACGCAGTATTTT.

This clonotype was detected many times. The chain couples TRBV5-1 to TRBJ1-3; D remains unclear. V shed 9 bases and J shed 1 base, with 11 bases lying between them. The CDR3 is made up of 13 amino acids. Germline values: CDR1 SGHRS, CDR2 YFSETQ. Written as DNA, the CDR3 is TGCGCCAACTTTTCCCCTTCTGGAAACACCATATATTTT. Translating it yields CANFSPSGNTIYF.

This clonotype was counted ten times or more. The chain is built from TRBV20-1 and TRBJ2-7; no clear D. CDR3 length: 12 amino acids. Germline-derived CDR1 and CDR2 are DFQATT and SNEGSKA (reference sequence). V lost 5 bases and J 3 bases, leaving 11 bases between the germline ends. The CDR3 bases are TGCAGTGCTTGGCGGACGATCTACGAGCAGTACTTC. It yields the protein CSAWRTIYEQYF.

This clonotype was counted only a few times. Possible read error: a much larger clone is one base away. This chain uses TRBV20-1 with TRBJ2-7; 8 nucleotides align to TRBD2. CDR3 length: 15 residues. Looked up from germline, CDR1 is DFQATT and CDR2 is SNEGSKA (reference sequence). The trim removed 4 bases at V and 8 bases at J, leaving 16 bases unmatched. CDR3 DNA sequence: TGCAGTGCTACGCGACGGGCGGGGGGCAATGACAAGCAGTACTTC. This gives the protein CSATRRAGGNDKQYF.

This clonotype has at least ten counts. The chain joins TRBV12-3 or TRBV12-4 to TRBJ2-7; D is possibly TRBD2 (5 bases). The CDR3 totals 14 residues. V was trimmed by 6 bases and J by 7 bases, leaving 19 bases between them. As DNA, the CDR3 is TGTGCCAGCAGGGAGACGGGATCTCGGGAAGAGCAGTACTTC. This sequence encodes CASRETGSREEQYF.

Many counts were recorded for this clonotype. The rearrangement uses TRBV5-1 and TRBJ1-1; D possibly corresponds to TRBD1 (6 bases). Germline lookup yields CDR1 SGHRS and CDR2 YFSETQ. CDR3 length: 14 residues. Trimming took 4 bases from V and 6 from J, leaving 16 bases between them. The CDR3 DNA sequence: TGCGCCAGCAGCGAGGGGGTACAGTTGGCTGAAGCTTTCTTT. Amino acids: CASSEGVQLAEAFF.

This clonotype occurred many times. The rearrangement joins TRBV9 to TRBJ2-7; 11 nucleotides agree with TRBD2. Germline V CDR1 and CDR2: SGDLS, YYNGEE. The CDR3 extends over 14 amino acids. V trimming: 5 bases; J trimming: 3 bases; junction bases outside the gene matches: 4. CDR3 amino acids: CASSPGLAVYEQYF. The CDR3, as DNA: TGTGCCAGCAGTCCGGGACTAGCGGTCTACGAGCAGTACTTC.

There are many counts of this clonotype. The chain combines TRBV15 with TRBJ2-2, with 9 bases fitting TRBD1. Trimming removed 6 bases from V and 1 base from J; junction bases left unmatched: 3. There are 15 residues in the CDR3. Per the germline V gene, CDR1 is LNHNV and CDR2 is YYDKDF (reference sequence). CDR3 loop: CATSNRGRNTGELFF. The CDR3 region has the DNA TGTGCCACCAGTAACAGGGGGCGGAACACCGGGGAGCTGTTTTTT.

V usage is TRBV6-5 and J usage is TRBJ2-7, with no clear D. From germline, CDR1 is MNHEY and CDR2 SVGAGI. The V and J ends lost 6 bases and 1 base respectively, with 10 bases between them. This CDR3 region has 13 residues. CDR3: CASSNTQSYEQYF. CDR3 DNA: TGTGCCAGCAGCAACACTCAGTCCTACGAGCAGTACTTC.

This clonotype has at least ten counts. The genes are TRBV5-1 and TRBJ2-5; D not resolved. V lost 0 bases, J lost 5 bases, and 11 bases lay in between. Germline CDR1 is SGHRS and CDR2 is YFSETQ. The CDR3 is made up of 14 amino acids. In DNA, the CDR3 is TGCGCCAGCAGCTTGGAAGGCATGACGGAGACCCAGTACTTC. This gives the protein CASSLEGMTETQYF. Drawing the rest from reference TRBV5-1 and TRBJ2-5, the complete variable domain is KAGVTQTPRYLIKTRGQQVTLSCSPISGHRSVSWYQQTPGQGLQFLFEYFSETQRNKGNFPGRFSGRQFSNSRSEMNVSTLELGDSALYLCASSLEGMTETQYFGPGTRLLVL.

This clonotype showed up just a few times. CDR3 protein: CASSLDQGVYGGYGYTF. In DNA, the CDR3 is TGCGCCAGCAGCTTGGATCAGGGGGTCTACGGCGGCTATGGCTACACCTTC. The chain recombines TRBV5-1 with TRBJ1-2, with 7 bases aligning to TRBD1. The CDR3 is made up of 17 amino acids. Trimming removed 0 bases from V and 4 bases from J; junction bases left unmatched: 12. Germline values: CDR1 SGHRS, CDR2 YFSETQ.

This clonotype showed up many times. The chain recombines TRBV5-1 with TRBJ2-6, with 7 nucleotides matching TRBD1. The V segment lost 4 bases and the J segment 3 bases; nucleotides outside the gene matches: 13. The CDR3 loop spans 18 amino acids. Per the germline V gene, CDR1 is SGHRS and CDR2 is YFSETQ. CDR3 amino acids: CASSGTWDSRFGANVLTF. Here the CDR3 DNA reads TGCGCCAGCAGCGGGACCTGGGACAGTAGATTTGGGGCCAACGTCCTGACTTTC.

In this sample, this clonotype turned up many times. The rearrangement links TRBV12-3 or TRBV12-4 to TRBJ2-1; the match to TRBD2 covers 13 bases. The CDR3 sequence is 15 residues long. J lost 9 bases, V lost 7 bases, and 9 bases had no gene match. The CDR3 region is CASTQGLAGFFEQFF. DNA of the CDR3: TGTGCCAGCACCCAGGGACTAGCGGGATTCTTTGAGCAGTTCTTC.

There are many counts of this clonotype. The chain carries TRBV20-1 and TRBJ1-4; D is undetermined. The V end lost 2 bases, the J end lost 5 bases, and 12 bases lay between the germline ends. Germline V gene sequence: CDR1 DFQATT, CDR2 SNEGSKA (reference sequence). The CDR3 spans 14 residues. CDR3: CSARLGSMNEKLFF. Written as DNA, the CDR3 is TGCAGTGCTAGACTCGGGTCGATGAATGAAAAACTGTTTTTT.

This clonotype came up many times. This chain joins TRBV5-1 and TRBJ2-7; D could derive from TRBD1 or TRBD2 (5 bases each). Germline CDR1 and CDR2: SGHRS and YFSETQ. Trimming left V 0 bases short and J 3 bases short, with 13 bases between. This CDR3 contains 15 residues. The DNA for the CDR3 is TGCGCCAGCAGCTTGGAGGGTCGAGGGGTCTACGAGCAGTACTTC. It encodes CASSLEGRGVYEQYF.